This T cell receptor beta chain was identified during a study of CD8 T cells in Susac syndrome. Study-level findings and limits: That the number of individuals in its TCR sequencing and HLA analysis was relatively small was acknowledged by the study.

Roughly 0.45 to 1 ug RNA was reverse transcribed with random hexamers. TCR beta CDR3 was amplified by immunoSEQ multiplex PCR. This amplification extended across 54 Vbeta and 13 Jbeta segments. MiXCR, applied by TCRdb to the immunoSEQ multiplex PCR reads, yields one record per CDR3 protein. This table has roughly 130,000 distinct CDR3 sequences, about 95% appearing once. Germline values: CDR1 MDHEN, CDR2 SYDVKM. Trimming shortened V by 5 bases and J by 4 bases, and 9 bases separated the two germline ends. CDR3 size: 12 residues. CD8+ and CD4+ T cells from blood underwent TCR beta sequencing. FACS enriched CD8+ TEMRA cells, while bulk CD8+ and CD4+ were negatively isolated. This clonotype was seen more than once but under ten times. Its antigen remains unidentified.

The specimen was CD4+ T cells from PBMCs. This sequence was found in a human donor in good health. V usage is TRBV28 and J usage is TRBJ2-7; tentative D call: TRBD1 (5 bases). Written as DNA, the CDR3 is TGTGCCAGCAGTCCCCGGACATACGAGCAGTACTTC. Its protein product is CASSPRTYEQYF.